The T cell receptor beta chain under discussion was sequenced for a study of radiotherapy plus CTLA-4 blockade in lung cancer. This CDR3 has 13 residues. The germline V gene has CDR1 SGHRS and CDR2 YFSETQ. Trimming removed 1 base from V and 6 bases from J, with 11 bases in between. This clone was detected only once. Generated by immunoSEQ multiplex PCR, the TCRdb table keeps only in-frame clones and is missing some. Of under 110,000 clones listed, 85% to 90% are singletons. The specimen was peripheral blood, collected from a patient treated with radiotherapy plus ipilimumab. This rearrangement joins TRBV5-1 to TRBJ2-7; D is unclear. The TCR was taken from a human donor with non-small cell lung cancer that progressed on radiotherapy plus ipilimumab. Some clones in this sample may be carry-over from other donors' samples. The CDR3 reads CASSLLGRGEQYF. In nucleotides, the CDR3 is TGCGCCAGCAGCTTGTTGGGCCGTGGCGAGCAGTACTTC.